This T cell receptor beta chain stems from a study of OX40 agonist ivuxolimab in advanced cancers. This table comes from immunoSEQ multiplex PCR, and its TCRdb copy is limited to in-frame clones, with some not included. The data show 150,000 to 190,000 clones, approximately 94% seen once. The CDR3 spans 13 residues. Per germline, CDR1 MNHEY and CDR2 SVGAGI. Between the trimmed V and J ends, which lost 10 bases and 3 bases, there was a span of 16 bases. The specimen was CD4+ or CD8+ T cells sorted from blood, collected in a trial of the OX40 agonist ivuxolimab. The V and J genes are TRBV6-5 and TRBJ2-7, with TRBD1 as a possible D gene (6 bases). This clonotype originated in an adult with an advanced solid tumor such as melanoma, head and neck, liver or kidney cancer. The chain's CDR3 is CATSKTGNYEQYF. The CDR3 DNA reads TGTGCCACCTCCAAAACAGGGAACTACGAGCAGTACTTC.